The subject of this entry is one TCR beta chain. Antigen unknown. Germline V CDR1 and CDR2: SGHRS, YFSETQ. The CDR3 length is 14 residues. With 3 bases clipped from V and 6 bases from J, the junction kept 5 bases outside the gene matches. The sample belongs to a study of Ad26.COV2.S vaccination and SARS-CoV-2 variants. Overall study context: Ad26.COV2.S shots went into the muscle once or twice, 56 days apart.

The method was immunoSEQ multiplex PCR; TCRdb's version includes in-frame clones alone and lacks a portion of them. The table lists a few hundred thousand clones, roughly 90% of them singletons, with around 2% in the top ten. Regarding the study as a whole: There was a possibility that the TCR breadth and depth analyses underestimated total T cell responses.

Treatment in this sample: roughly 19 received Ad26.COV2.S at low or high dose, single or two shots; five or six received placebo; per-sample allocation not given. Sampling happened 63 days after the first vaccine or placebo injection. This TCR was sampled from a person aged 18-65 years who received the Ad26.COV2.S COVID-19 vaccine or a placebo. The sequencing used peripheral blood, collected in a trial of Ad26.COV2.S vaccine versus placebo. The chain combines TRBV5-1 with TRBJ1-4; 7 bases fit TRBD1. The CDR3 loop reads CASSSRGQDEKLFF. In DNA, the CDR3 is TGCGCCAGCAGCTCGAGGGGGCAAGATGAAAAACTGTTTTTT. Full variable domain (missing parts from reference TRBV5-1 and TRBJ1-4): KAGVTQTPRYLIKTRGQQVTLSCSPISGHRSVSWYQQTPGQGLQFLFEYFSETQRNKGNFPGRFSGRQFSNSRSEMNVSTLELGDSALYLCASSSRGQDEKLFFGSGTQLSVL.